The present entry profiles one TCR beta chain with its context. The germline gives CDR1 MNHEY, CDR2 SVGAGI. The CDR3 contains 14 residues. V shed 6 bases, J shed 3 bases, and the junction held 5 bases outside the gene matches. Source study methods: Estimation of nucleated cell counts relied on the amplification of reference gene primers. Assay: immunoSEQ multiplex PCR; the TCRdb copy retains only in-frame clones and omits some. That table supplies the V and J calls and clone size; D and trimming were determined from the DNA. The sample carries 90,000 to 120,000 clones, around 84% recorded once. This sample was included in a study of blood T cell repertoires in COVID-19. On the study more broadly: Italy, Spain and the United States were the sources of the convalescent and acute COVID-19 samples. The cDNA or gDNA used as material had been derived from T cells, B-cell-depleted T cells, or PBMCs.

Material for sequencing was peripheral blood. The V call is TRBV6-5, the J call TRBJ1-5, with 7 bases that match TRBD1. The receptor comes from a human donor in a cohort sampled during active COVID-19. CDR3 in DNA: TGTGCCAGCAGGGAGACAGGGTACAATCAGCCCCAGCATTTT. Translation gives CASRETGYNQPQHF.